Sequencing of this T cell receptor beta chain was carried out in a study of blood T cells in healthy people across ages. Only a few counts were recorded for this clonotype. Its antigen is unidentified. The use of a sample-barcoded 5' primer and a J-beta primer mix characterized a second PCR of about 7 to 12 cycles. Individual samples furnished no less than 3 million CDR3-containing paired-end reads apiece. TCRdb reprocessed the 5' RACE reads via MiXCR and lists one record per CDR3 protein. The table lists some 1.5 million distinct CDR3 sequences, 28% of them singletons. The CDR3 loop spans 14 amino acids. Looked up from germline, CDR1 is MNHEY and CDR2 is SMNVEV (reference sequence). V shed 4 bases and J 4 bases; nucleotides not matched to a gene: 2. Findings and limits, study-wide: Among long-lived donors, naive CD4+ cells were more numerous and diversity higher than in aged donors. Not knowing donor CMV status may have confounded expanded clonotype changes. Since the PBMCs were unsorted, naive and antigen-experienced cells could not be conclusively compared.

The sequence was obtained from a woman younger than 45 in good health. The sample taken for sequencing was blood. The rearrangement links TRBV27 to TRBJ1-1, with 11 bases aligning to TRBD1. The chain's CDR3 is CASSSGQGATEAFF. CDR3 coding DNA: TGTGCCAGCAGTTCCGGACAGGGGGCCACTGAAGCTTTCTTT.